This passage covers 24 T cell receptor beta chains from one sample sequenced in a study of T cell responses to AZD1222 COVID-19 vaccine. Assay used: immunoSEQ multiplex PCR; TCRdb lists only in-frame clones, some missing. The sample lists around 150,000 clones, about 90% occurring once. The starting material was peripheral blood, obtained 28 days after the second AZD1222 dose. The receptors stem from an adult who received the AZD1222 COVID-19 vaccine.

The CDR3 reads CASSLVREGTGELFF. CDR3 sequence (DNA): TGTGCCAGCAGCTTGGTCAGGGAGGGCACCGGGGAGCTGTTTTTT. The rearrangement joins TRBV5-5 to TRBJ2-2; the match to TRBD2 covers 7 bases. The junction had 3 bases not matched to a gene; V was cut back by 0 bases and J by 4 bases. The CDR3 loop spans 15 amino acids. Germline V lookup: CDR1 SGHKS, CDR2 YYEKEE (reference sequence).

The CDR3 bases are TGCGCCAGCAGCCACAGAGGGACAGGGGGTTTCATTAGCAATCAGCCCCAGCATTTT. This encodes CASSHRGTGGFISNQPQHF. The V gene is TRBV4-1, the J gene TRBJ1-5; 11 nucleotides agree with TRBD1. The trim removed 3 bases at V and 0 bases at J, leaving 10 bases unmatched. There are 19 residues in the CDR3. Germline CDR1 and CDR2: MGHRA and YSYEKL.

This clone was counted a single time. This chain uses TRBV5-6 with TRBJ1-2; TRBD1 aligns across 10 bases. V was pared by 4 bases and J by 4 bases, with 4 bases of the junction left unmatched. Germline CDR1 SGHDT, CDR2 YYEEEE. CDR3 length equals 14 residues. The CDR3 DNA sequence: TGTGCCAGCAGCGAGACAGGGGGCGGCTATGGCTACACCTTC. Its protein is CASSETGGGYGYTF.

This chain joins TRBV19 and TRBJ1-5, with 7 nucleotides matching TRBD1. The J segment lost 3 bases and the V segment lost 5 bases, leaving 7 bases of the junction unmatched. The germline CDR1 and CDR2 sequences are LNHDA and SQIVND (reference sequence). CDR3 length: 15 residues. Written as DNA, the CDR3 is TGTGCCAGTAGTCCGGACAGGAGGATCAATCAGCCCCAGCATTTT. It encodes CASSPDRRINQPQHF. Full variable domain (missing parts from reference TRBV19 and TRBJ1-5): DGGITQSPKYLFRKEGQNVTLSCEQNLNHDAMYWYRQDPGQGLRLIYYSQIVNDFQKGDIAEGYSVSREKKESFPLTVTSAQKNPTAFYLCASSPDRRINQPQHFGDGTRLSIL.

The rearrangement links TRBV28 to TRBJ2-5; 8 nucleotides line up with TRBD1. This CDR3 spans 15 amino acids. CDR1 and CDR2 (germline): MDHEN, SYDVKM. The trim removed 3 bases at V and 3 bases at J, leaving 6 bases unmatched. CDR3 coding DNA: TGTGCCAGCAGTTTCCCCCGGACAGGGAAAGAGACCCAGTACTTC. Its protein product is CASSFPRTGKETQYF.

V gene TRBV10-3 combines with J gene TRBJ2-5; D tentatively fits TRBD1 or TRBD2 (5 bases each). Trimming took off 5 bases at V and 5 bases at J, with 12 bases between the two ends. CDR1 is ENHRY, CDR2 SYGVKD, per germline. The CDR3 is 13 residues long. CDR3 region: CAISPGRAETQYF. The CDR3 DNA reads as TGTGCCATCAGTCCGGGACGTGCGGAGACCCAGTACTTC.

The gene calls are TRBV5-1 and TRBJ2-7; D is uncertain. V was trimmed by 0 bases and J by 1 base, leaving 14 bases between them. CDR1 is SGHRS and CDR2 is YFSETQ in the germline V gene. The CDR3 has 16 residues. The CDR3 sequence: CASSLASGSGSYEQYF. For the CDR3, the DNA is TGCGCCAGCAGCTTGGCGTCTGGATCAGGTTCCTACGAGCAGTACTTC.

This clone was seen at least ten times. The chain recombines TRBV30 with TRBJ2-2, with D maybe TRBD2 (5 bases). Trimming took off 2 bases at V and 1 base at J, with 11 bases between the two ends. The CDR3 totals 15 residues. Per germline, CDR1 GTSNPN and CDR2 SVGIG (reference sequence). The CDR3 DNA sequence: TGTGCCTGGAGTCGGCTAGCTGAGAACACCGGGGAGCTGTTTTTT. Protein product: CAWSRLAENTGELFF. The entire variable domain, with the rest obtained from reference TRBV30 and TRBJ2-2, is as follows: SQTIHQWPATLVQPVGSPLSLECTVEGTSNPNLYWYRQAAGRGLQLLFYSVGIGQISSEVPQNLSASRPQDRQFILSSKKLLLSDSGFYLCAWSRLAENTGELFFGEGSRLTVL.

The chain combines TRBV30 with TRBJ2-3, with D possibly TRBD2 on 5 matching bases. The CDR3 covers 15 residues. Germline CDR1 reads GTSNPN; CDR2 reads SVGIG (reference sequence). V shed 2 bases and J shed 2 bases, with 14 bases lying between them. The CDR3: CAWSYGLAVTDTQYF. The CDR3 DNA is TGTGCCTGGAGTTACGGGCTAGCCGTCACAGATACGCAGTATTTT. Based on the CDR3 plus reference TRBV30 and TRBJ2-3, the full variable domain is SQTIHQWPATLVQPVGSPLSLECTVEGTSNPNLYWYRQAAGRGLQLLFYSVGIGQISSEVPQNLSASRPQDRQFILSSKKLLLSDSGFYLCAWSYGLAVTDTQYFGPGTRLTVL.

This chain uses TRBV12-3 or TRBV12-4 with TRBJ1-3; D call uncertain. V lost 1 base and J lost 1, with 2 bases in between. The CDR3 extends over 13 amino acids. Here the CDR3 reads CASSLGSGNTIYF. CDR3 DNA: TGTGCCAGCAGTTTAGGGTCTGGAAACACCATATATTTT.

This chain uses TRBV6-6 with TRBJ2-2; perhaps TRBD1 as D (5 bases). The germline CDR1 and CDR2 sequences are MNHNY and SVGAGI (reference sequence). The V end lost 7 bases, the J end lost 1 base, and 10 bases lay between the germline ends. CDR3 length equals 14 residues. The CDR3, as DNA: TGTGCCAGCATGAGGCAGGGGAACACCGGGGAGCTGTTTTTT. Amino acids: CASMRQGNTGELFF.

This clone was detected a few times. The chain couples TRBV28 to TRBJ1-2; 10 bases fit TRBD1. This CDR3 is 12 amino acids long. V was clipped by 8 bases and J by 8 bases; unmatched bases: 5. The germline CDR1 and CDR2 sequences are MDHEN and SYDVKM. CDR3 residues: CASPGQGGGYTF. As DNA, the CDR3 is TGTGCCAGCCCTGGACAGGGGGGGGGCTACACCTTC.

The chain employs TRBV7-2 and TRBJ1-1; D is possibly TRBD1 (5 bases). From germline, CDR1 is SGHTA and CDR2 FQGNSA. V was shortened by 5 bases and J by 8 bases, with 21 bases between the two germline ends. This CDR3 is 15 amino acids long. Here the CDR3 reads CASSRHAGTNWEAFF. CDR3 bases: TGTGCCAGCAGCCGCCACGCGGGGACCAACTGGGAAGCTTTCTTT.

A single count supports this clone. Here the CDR3 DNA reads TGTGCCAGCAGCTTGATGGAGAATTCACCCCTCCACTTT. It encodes CASSLMENSPLHF. The chain couples TRBV7-2 to TRBJ1-6, with D uncertain. Trimming stripped 3 bases from V and 7 bases from J, with 7 bases between. This CDR3 is built from 13 residues. The germline gives CDR1 SGHTA, CDR2 FQGNSA.

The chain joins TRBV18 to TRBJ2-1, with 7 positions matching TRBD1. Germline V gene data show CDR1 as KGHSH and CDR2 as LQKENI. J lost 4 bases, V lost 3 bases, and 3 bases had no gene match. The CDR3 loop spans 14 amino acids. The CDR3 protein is CASSPGQVYNEQFF. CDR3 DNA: TGTGCCAGCTCACCTGGACAGGTATACAATGAGCAGTTCTTC.

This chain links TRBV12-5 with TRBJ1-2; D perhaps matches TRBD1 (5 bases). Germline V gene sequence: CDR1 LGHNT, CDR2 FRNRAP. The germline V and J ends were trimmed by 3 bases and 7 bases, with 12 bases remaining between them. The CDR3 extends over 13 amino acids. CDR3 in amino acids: CASGLGDVPGYTF. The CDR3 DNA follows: TGTGCTAGTGGTTTAGGGGATGTACCTGGCTACACCTTC. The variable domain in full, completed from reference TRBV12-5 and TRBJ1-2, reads DARVTQTPRHKVTEMGQEVTMRCQPILGHNTVFWYRQTMMQGLELLAYFRNRAPLDDSGMPKDRFSAEMPDATLATLKIQPSEPRDSAVYFCASGLGDVPGYTFGSGTRLTVV.

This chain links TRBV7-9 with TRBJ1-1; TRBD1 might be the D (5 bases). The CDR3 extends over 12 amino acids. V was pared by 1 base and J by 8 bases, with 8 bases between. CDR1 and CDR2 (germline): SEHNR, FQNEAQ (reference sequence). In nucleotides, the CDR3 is TGTGCCAGCAGCTTAGGAGGGGTAGAAGCTTTCTTT. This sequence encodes CASSLGGVEAFF.

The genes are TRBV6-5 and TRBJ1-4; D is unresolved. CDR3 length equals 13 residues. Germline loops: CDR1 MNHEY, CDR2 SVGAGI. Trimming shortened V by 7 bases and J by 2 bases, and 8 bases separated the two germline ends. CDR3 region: CASMGRTNEKLFF. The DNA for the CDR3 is TGTGCCAGCATGGGCAGGACTAATGAAAAACTGTTTTTT.

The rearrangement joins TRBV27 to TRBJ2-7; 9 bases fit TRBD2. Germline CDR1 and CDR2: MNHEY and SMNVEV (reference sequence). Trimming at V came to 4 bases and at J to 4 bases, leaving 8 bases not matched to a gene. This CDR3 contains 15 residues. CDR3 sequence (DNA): TGTGCCAGCAGTTCCCCGGGACTAGCTGGGTACGAGCAGTACTTC. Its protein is CASSSPGLAGYEQYF.

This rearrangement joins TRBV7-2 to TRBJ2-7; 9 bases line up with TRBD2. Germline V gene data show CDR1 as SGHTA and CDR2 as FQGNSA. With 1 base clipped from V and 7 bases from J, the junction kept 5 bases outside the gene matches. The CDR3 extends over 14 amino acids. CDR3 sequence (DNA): TGTGCCAGCAGCTTAGAGCCTAGCGGGGTTGAGCAGTACTTC. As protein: CASSLEPSGVEQYF.

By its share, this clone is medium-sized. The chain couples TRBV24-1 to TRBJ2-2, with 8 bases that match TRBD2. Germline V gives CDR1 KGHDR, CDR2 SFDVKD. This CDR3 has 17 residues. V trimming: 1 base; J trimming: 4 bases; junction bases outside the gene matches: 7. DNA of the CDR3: TGTGCCACCAGTGATTTAGGAGCGGGAGAGGGCACCGGGGAGCTGTTTTTT. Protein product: CATSDLGAGEGTGELFF.

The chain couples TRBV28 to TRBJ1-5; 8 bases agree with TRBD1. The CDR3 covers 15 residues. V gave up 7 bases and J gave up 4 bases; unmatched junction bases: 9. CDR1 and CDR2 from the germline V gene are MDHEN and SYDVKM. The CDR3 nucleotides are TGTGCCAGCACCCCCCGGAGGACAGGGAATCAGCCCCAGCATTTT. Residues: CASTPRRTGNQPQHF.

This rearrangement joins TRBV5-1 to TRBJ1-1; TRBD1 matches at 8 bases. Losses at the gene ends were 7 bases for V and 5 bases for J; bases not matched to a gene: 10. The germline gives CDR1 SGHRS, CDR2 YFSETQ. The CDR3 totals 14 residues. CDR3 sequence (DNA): TGCGCCAGCCGTGACAGGGGCGCGGGGACTGAAGCTTTCTTT. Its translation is CASRDRGAGTEAFF.

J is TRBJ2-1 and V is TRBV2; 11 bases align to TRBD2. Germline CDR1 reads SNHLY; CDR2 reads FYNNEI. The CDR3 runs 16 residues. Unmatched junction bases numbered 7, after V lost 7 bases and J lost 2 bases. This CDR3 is CASNYRLAGPYNEQFF. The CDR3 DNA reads TGTGCCAGCAATTACCGACTAGCGGGACCCTACAATGAGCAGTTCTTC.